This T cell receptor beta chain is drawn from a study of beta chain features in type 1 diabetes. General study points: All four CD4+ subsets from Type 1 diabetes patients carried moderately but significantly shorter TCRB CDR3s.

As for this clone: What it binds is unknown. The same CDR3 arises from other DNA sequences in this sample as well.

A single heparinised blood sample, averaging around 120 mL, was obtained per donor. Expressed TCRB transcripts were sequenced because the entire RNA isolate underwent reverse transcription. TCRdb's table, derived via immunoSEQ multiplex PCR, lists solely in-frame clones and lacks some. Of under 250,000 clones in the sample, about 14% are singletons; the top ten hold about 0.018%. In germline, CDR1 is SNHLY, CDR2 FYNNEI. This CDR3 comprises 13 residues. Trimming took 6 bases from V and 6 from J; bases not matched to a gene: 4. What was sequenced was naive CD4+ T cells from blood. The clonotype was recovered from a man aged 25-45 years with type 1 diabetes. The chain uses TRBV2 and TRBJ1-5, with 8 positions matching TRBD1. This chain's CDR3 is CASSGQGGQPQHF. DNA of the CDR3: TGTGCCAGCAGCGGACAGGGTGGTCAGCCCCAGCATTTT.